This T cell receptor (beta chain) was sequenced for a study of T cell responses to AZD1222 COVID-19 vaccine. The overall study: The analysis combined second doses at about 4 or about 12 weeks.

V was cut by 4 bases and J by 6 bases, with 15 bases left in between. In germline, CDR1 is KGHDR, CDR2 SFDVKD. The CDR3 loop spans 14 amino acids. Study-level results: Vaccine-related CD4 TCRs covered spike, predominating at 160-218 and 743-854. It was only 6 or 7 AZD1222 recipients who were seropositive at baseline.

On this clone itself: Its specificity is unknown.

Assay used: immunoSEQ multiplex PCR; TCRdb lists only in-frame clones, some missing. The sample yields 110,000 or so clones, around nine tenths seen once. V gene TRBV24-1 combines with J gene TRBJ2-7; D is undetermined. This clonotype was sampled from an adult in good health. The input for sequencing was peripheral blood, taken on day 0 of AZD1222 vaccination. CDR3: CATSEPVRHCEQYF. The CDR3 DNA sequence: TGTGCCACCAGTGAACCCGTCCGTCACTGCGAGCAGTACTTC.